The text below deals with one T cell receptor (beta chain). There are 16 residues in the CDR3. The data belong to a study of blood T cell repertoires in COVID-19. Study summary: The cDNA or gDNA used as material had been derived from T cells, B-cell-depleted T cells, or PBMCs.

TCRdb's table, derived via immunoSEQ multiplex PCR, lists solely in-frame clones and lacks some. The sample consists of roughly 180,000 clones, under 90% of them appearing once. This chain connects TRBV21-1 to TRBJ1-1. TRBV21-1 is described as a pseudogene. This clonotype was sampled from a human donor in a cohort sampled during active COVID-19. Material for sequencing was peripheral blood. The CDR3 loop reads CASSPRGGGLNTEAFF. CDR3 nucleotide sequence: TGTGCCAGCAGCCCAAGAGGTGGCGGTCTGAACACTGAAGCTTTCTTT.